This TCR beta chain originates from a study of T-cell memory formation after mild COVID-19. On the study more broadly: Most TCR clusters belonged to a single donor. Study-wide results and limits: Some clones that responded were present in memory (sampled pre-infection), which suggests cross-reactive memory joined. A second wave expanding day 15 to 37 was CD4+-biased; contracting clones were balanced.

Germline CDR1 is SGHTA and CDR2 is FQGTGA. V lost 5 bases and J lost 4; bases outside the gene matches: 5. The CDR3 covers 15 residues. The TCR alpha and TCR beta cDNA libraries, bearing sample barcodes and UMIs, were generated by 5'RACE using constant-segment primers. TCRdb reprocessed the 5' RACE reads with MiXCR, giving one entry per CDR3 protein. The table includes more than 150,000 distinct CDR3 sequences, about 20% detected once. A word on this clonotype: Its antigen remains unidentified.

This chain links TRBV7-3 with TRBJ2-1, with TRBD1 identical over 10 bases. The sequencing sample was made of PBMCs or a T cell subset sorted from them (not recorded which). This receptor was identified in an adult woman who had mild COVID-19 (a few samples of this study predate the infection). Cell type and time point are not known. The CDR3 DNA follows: TGTGCCAGCAGCCCCGGGACAGGGGTATACAATGAGCAGTTCTTC. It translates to CASSPGTGVYNEQFF.